One and the same sample provided the 26 T cell receptor beta chains below, sequenced in a study of early T cells in non-severe SARS-CoV-2 infection. MiXCR, applied by TCRdb to the 5' RACE reads, yields one record per CDR3 protein. This table has roughly 51,000 distinct CDR3 sequences, around 8.3% appearing once. The sequenced sample was whole blood, obtained at baseline. These receptors were obtained from an adult who was a healthcare worker with PCR-confirmed SARS-CoV-2 infection or an uninfected control (not recorded which).

This clonotype has a handful of counts. The chain uses TRBV11-2 and TRBJ2-1; 7 bases map to TRBD2. The CDR3 covers 12 residues. The V segment lost 5 bases and the J segment 9 bases; nucleotides outside the gene matches: 4. Germline-derived CDR1 and CDR2 are SGHAT and FQNNGV. CDR3 nucleotides: TGTGCCAGCAGCCAAAGCGGGATTGAGCAGTTCTTC. Its protein is CASSQSGIEQFF.

A few counts support this clonotype. The J gene is TRBJ1-4, the V gene TRBV7-2; 7 bases fit TRBD1. J lost 6 bases, V lost 2 bases, and 9 bases had no gene match. The CDR3 sequence is 16 residues long. Germline lookup yields CDR1 SGHTA and CDR2 FQGNSA. The CDR3 region has the DNA TGTGCCAGCAGCTTATGGGGGTGGGACAGCGATGAAAAACTGTTTTTT. It translates to CASSLWGWDSDEKLFF.

This clonotype was found many times. The chain carries TRBV18 and TRBJ1-1; D might be TRBD1 (6 bases). Germline V gives CDR1 KGHSH, CDR2 LQKENI. The V end was cut by 1 base, the J end by 0 bases, with 15 bases between. This CDR3 spans 17 amino acids. The CDR3 reads CASSPLLIGQMNTEAFF. CDR3 DNA: TGTGCCAGCTCACCACTTTTAATAGGACAGATGAACACTGAAGCTTTCTTT. Full variable domain (rest looked up from reference TRBV18 and TRBJ1-1): NAGVMQNPRHLVRRRGQEARLRCSPMKGHSHVYWYRQLPEEGLKFMVYLQKENIIDESGMPKERFSAEFPKEGPSILRIQQVVRGDSAAYFCASSPLLIGQMNTEAFFGQGTRLTVV.

The genes are TRBV6-1 and TRBJ2-1; TRBD2 matches at 11 bases. Per the germline V gene, CDR1 is MNHNS and CDR2 is SASEGT. Trimming removed 11 bases from V and 7 bases from J; junction bases left unmatched: 7. CDR3 size: 13 residues. The CDR3 bases are TGTGCCGCGTGTACTAGCGGGAGTAATGAGCAGTTCTTC. It translates to CAACTSGSNEQFF.

The rearrangement uses TRBV7-9 and TRBJ2-5; 11 bases fit TRBD1. Germline V gene sequence: CDR1 SEHNR, CDR2 FQNEAQ (reference sequence). With 4 bases clipped from V and 4 bases from J, the junction kept 2 bases outside the gene matches. The CDR3 sequence is 14 residues long. CDR3 sequence: CASSSDRGRETQYF. CDR3 bases: TGTGCCAGCAGCTCGGACAGGGGGCGAGAGACCCAGTACTTC.

The chain links TRBV4-2 to TRBJ2-7; 10 positions agree with TRBD2. The V gene end was trimmed by 0 bases and the J gene end by 5 bases; junction bases not matched to a gene: 7. Germline lookup yields CDR1 LGHNA and CDR2 YNFKEQ. The CDR3 spans 16 residues. CDR3 in amino acids: CASSQDPAGGPDEQYF. The CDR3 coding sequence is TGTGCCAGCAGCCAAGATCCAGCGGGAGGGCCCGACGAGCAGTACTTC.

The CDR3 protein is CASSQVEGTGELFF. The CDR3 DNA is TGTGCCAGCAGCCAAGTCGAAGGGACCGGGGAGCTGTTTTTT. The chain is built from TRBV3-1 and TRBJ2-2, with no clear D. The CDR3 runs 14 residues. The germline CDR1 and CDR2 sequences are LGHDT and YNNKEL (reference sequence). Trimming removed 1 base at V and 5 bases at J, with 8 bases between.

The chain couples TRBV10-3 to TRBJ2-1; D could derive from TRBD1 or TRBD2 (8 bases each). The V gene lost 2 bases and the J gene lost 6 bases, with 17 bases spanning the gap. CDR1 and CDR2 from the germline V gene are ENHRY and SYGVKD. The CDR3 covers 16 residues. CDR3 bases: TGTGCCATCAGTGAGCTGGGTAGCGGGACAGGCAATGAGCAGTTCTTC. Its translation: CAISELGSGTGNEQFF.

This clonotype was detected ten times or more. The chain links TRBV19 to TRBJ2-2; D might be TRBD1 or TRBD2, each matching 5 bases. Germline V lookup: CDR1 LNHDA, CDR2 SQIVND (reference sequence). This CDR3 region has 14 residues. V was trimmed by 3 bases and J by 4 bases, leaving 9 bases between them. The CDR3 nucleotides are TGTGCCAGTAGTATCACGGGGCGCACCGGGGAGCTGTTTTTT. Translating gives CASSITGRTGELFF. The entire variable domain, with the rest obtained from reference TRBV19 and TRBJ2-2, is as follows: DGGITQSPKYLFRKEGQNVTLSCEQNLNHDAMYWYRQDPGQGLRLIYYSQIVNDFQKGDIAEGYSVSREKKESFPLTVTSAQKNPTAFYLCASSITGRTGELFFGEGSRLTVL.

This clonotype was seen more than once but under ten times. The rearrangement links TRBV7-2 to TRBJ2-2, with D perhaps TRBD1 (6 bases). The CDR3 totals 20 residues. V lost 5 bases and J lost 4, with 29 bases in between. The V gene's germline CDR1 is SGHTA and CDR2 FQGNSA. The CDR3 coding sequence is TGTGCCAGCAGCCCGGTTGGTCCAGGGGTGGTAGGTCGAAGCACCGGGGAGCTGTTTTTT. Its translation is CASSPVGPGVVGRSTGELFF.

Ten or more counts support this clonotype. The rearrangement joins TRBV11-2 to TRBJ2-1; D gene unclear. The CDR3 spans 13 residues. V lost 0 bases and J 4 bases, leaving 4 bases between the germline ends. Germline V gene sequence: CDR1 SGHAT, CDR2 FQNNGV. CDR3 sequence (DNA): TGTGCCAGCAGCTTAGATACTTACAATGAGCAGTTCTTC. It codes for CASSLDTYNEQFF.

V and J are TRBV20-1 and TRBJ2-7; D may be TRBD1 or TRBD2 (5 bases each). Germline CDR1 DFQATT, CDR2 SNEGSKA (reference sequence). V lost 5 bases, J lost 8 bases, and 22 bases lay in between. The CDR3 runs to 14 residues. In DNA, the CDR3 is TGCAGTGCTGGGGATGGGACGGCTGTGAATAAGCAGTACTTC. Translated, it gives CSAGDGTAVNKQYF.

In its sample, this clonotype was seen a few times. CDR3 loop: CASSTSGNEQYF. In nucleotides, the CDR3 is TGTGCCAGCAGCACCTCGGGGAACGAGCAGTACTTC. The V and J genes are TRBV3-1 and TRBJ2-7; D may be TRBD2 (5 bases). Trimming shortened V by 5 bases and J by 5 bases, and 10 bases separated the two germline ends. The CDR3 is 12 amino acids. Germline CDR1 and CDR2: LGHDT and YNNKEL (reference sequence).

This clonotype was counted at least ten times. This chain's CDR3 is CASSLVLAGGEQFF. As DNA, the CDR3 is TGTGCCAGCAGCTTAGTTCTAGCGGGAGGTGAGCAGTTCTTC. The V call is TRBV7-2, the J call TRBJ2-1, with TRBD2 matching over 11 bases. Germline-derived CDR1 and CDR2 are SGHTA and FQGNSA. V was clipped by 1 base and J by 9 bases; unmatched bases: 2. The CDR3 has 14 amino acids.

This clonotype was counted many times. The chain combines TRBV6-5 with TRBJ2-1; TRBD2 aligns across 11 bases. In germline, CDR1 is MNHEY, CDR2 SVGAGI. The CDR3 runs 17 residues. Trimming removed 5 bases from V and 3 bases from J; junction bases left unmatched: 9. The CDR3 region has the DNA TGTGCCAGCAGTCGCCATTCTAGCGGGAGGTACTACAATGAGCAGTTCTTC. It is translated as CASSRHSSGRYYNEQFF.

This clonotype came up many times. The junction and the germline gene differ at one end; a read error may be behind it. V and J are TRBV29-1 and TRBJ2-7; TRBD1 aligns across 12 bases. The germline gives CDR1 SQVTM, CDR2 ANQGSEA. CDR3 length: 15 amino acids. CDR3 sequence: CSVEAGTGGFNEQYF. In DNA form, the CDR3 reads TGCAGCGTTGAAGCCGGGACAGGGGGCTTCAACGAACAGTACTTC.

This clonotype has a count of ten or more. This chain uses TRBV4-1 with TRBJ2-3; D call uncertain. Germline values: CDR1 MGHRA, CDR2 YSYEKL. V lost 1 base and J 6 bases, leaving 17 bases between the germline ends. There are 16 residues in the CDR3. The CDR3 coding sequence is TGCGCCAGCAGCCAAGCTTTTTGGTCCGCCGCGGATACGCAGTATTTT. Its translation is CASSQAFWSAADTQYF.

V usage is TRBV12-2 and J usage is TRBJ2-1. TRBV12-2 is given as a pseudogene. CDR3 length: 16 residues. CDR3: CASRLAGPTQNNEQFF. Here the CDR3 DNA reads TGTGCAAGTCGCTTAGCGGGTCCTACCCAAAACAATGAGCAGTTCTTC.

This clonotype was picked up many times. The V and J genes are TRBV5-4 and TRBJ2-7; D is tentatively TRBD1 or TRBD2 (5 bases each). The CDR3 has 13 residues. The V end lost 3 bases, the J end lost 6 bases, and 13 bases lay between the germline ends. Germline CDR1 is SGHNT and CDR2 is YYREEE (reference sequence). CDR3: CASSSYEGSEQYF. CDR3 bases: TGTGCCAGCAGCTCATACGAGGGGAGCGAGCAGTACTTC.

This clonotype was recorded a few times. The chain recombines TRBV9 with TRBJ2-3; 7 nucleotides line up with TRBD2. The CDR3 is 14 amino acids. Trimming took 2 bases from V and 6 from J; bases not matched to a gene: 6. Germline V gives CDR1 SGDLS, CDR2 YYNGEE. CDR3 region: CASSVGTIGDTQYF. DNA for the CDR3: TGTGCCAGCAGCGTCGGGACTATAGGCGATACGCAGTATTTT.

CDR3 nucleotide sequence: TGCAGCGTGTCGGGACAGAGGCACACCGGGGAGCTGTTTTTT. Translating it yields CSVSGQRHTGELFF. The chain links TRBV29-1 to TRBJ2-2; TRBD1 matches at 7 bases. J gave up 3 bases and V 6 bases, and 7 bases lay outside the gene matches. The CDR3 is 14 residues long. Germline CDR1 and CDR2: SQVTM and ANQGSEA.

In its sample, this clonotype was seen many times. The CDR3: CASSLRGTNYEQYF. In DNA form, the CDR3 reads TGTGCCAGCAGTTTAAGGGGGACTAACTACGAGCAGTACTTC. The chain recombines TRBV27 with TRBJ2-7, with D possibly matching TRBD2 (7 bases). V gave up 2 bases and J gave up 3 bases, with 11 bases separating them. CDR3 length: 14 amino acids. Germline CDR1 MNHEY, CDR2 SMNVEV (reference sequence).

This clonotype was recorded many times. This chain connects TRBV5-1 to TRBJ2-7; D is tentatively TRBD1 or TRBD2 (5 bases each). CDR3 length equals 16 residues. V was pared by 0 bases and J by 2 bases, with 15 bases between. Germline loops: CDR1 SGHRS, CDR2 YFSETQ. The CDR3 loop is CASSLDSGPMTYEQYF. The DNA of the CDR3 is TGCGCCAGCAGCTTGGATTCGGGACCGATGACCTACGAGCAGTACTTC.

This chain uses TRBV28 with TRBJ2-1; 8 bases are shared with TRBD2. CDR1 MDHEN and CDR2 SYDVKM come from the germline V gene. V was pared by 3 bases and J by 8 bases, with 9 bases of the junction left unmatched. CDR3 size: 15 residues. The CDR3 here is CASSFQWETSDEQFF. The CDR3 bases are TGTGCCAGCAGTTTTCAGTGGGAGACTAGCGATGAGCAGTTCTTC.

There are a few counts of this clonotype. This chain uses TRBV18 with TRBJ2-3; D might be TRBD1 (6 bases). Per the germline V gene, CDR1 is KGHSH and CDR2 is LQKENI. Trimming removed 6 bases from V and 2 bases from J, with 12 bases in between. The CDR3 totals 14 residues. CDR3 in DNA: TGTGCCAGCTCCGATAGACAGGCCACAGATACGCAGTATTTT. Translated: CASSDRQATDTQYF.

This clonotype was seen only a few times. The chain uses TRBV7-2 and TRBJ2-1; D gene uncertain. This CDR3 is 17 amino acids long. The V gene's germline CDR1 is SGHTA and CDR2 FQGNSA. The V end was cut by 5 bases, the J end by 0 bases, with 17 bases between. CDR3: CASSNPIGKSSYNEQFF. CDR3 coding DNA: TGTGCCAGCAGCAACCCAATCGGAAAGAGCTCCTACAATGAGCAGTTCTTC.